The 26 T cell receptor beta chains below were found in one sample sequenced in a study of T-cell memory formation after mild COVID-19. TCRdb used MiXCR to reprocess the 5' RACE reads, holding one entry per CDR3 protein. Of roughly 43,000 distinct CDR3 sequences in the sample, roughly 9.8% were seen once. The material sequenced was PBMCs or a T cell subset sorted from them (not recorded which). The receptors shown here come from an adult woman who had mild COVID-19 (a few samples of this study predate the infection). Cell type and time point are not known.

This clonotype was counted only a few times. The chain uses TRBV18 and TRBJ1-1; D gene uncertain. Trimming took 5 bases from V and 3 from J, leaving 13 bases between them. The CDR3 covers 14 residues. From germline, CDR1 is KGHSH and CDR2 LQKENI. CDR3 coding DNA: TGTGCCAGCTCAACGATGAAGGCTGACACTGAAGCTTTCTTT. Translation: CASSTMKADTEAFF.

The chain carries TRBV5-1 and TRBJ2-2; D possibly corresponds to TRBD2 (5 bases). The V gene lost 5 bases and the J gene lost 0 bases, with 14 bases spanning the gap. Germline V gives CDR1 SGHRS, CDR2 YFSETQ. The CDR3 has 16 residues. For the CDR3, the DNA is TGCGCCAGCAGGGGTGTGAGGACTGCGAACACCGGGGAGCTGTTTTTT. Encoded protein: CASRGVRTANTGELFF.

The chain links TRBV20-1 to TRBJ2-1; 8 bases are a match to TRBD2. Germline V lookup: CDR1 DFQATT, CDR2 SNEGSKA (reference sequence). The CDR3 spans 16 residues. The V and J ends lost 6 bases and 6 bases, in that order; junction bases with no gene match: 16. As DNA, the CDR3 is TGCAGTGCCCGCGATGCGGGGGGCGGTTCTTTCAATGAGCAGTTCTTC. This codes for CSARDAGGGSFNEQFF.

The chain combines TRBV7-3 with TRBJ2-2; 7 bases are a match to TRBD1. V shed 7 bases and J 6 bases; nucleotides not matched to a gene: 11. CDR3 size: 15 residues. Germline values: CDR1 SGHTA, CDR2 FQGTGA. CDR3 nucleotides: TGTGCCAGCAAACGGGACAGAGGTGGGGCCGGGGAGCTGTTTTTT. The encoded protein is CASKRDRGGAGELFF.

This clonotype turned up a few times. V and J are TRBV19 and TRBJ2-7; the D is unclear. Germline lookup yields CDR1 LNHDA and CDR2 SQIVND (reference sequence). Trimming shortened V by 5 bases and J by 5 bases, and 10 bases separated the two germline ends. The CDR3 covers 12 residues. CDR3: CASSRQANEQYF. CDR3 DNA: TGTGCCAGTAGTCGGCAGGCCAACGAGCAGTACTTC.

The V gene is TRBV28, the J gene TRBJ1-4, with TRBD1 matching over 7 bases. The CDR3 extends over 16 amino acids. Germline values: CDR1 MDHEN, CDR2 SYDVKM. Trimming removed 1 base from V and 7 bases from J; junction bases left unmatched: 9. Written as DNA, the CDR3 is TGTGCCAGCAGTTTATCCTACAGGGGTCGGGGTGAAAAACTGTTTTTT. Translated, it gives CASSLSYRGRGEKLFF.

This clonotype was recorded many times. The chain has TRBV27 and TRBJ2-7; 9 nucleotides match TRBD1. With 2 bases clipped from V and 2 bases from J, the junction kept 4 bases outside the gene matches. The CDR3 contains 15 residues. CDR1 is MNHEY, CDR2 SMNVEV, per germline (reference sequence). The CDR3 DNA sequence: TGTGCCAGCAGTTTAGGACAGGGGATTACCTACGAGCAGTACTTC. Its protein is CASSLGQGITYEQYF.

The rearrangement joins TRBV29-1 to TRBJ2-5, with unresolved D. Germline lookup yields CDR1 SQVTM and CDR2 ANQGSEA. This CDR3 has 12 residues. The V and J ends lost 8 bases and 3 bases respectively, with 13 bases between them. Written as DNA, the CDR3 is TGCAGCACCCGAAACTCAAAAGAGACCCAGTACTTC. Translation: CSTRNSKETQYF.

CDR3 coding DNA: TGTGCCAGCAGTTACGGGGCGGGAGCCTATTCCTACGAGCAGTACTTC. Its protein is CASSYGAGAYSYEQYF. V gene TRBV6-2 or TRBV6-3 combines with J gene TRBJ2-7, with 7 bases matching TRBD2. The CDR3 loop spans 16 amino acids. The junction had 8 bases not matched to a gene; V was cut back by 2 bases and J by 1 base. CDR1 and CDR2 (germline): MNHEY, SVGEGT.

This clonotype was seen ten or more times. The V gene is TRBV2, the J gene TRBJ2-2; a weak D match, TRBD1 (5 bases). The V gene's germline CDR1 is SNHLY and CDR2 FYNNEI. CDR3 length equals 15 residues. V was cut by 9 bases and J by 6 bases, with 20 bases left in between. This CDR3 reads CASHLDTRPSGELFF. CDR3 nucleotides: TGTGCCAGTCACTTGGACACGCGACCTTCCGGGGAGCTGTTTTTT.

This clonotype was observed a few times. In DNA, the CDR3 is TGTGCCAGCAGCCCCGGCGCCCACCTGATAACCTTC. It specifies CASSPGAHLITF. This chain joins TRBV11-2 and TRBJ1-2, with D unresolved. The ends were cut back, 5 bases at V and 14 bases at J, with 18 bases in the middle. Germline-derived CDR1 and CDR2 are SGHAT and FQNNGV. The length of the CDR3 is 12 residues.

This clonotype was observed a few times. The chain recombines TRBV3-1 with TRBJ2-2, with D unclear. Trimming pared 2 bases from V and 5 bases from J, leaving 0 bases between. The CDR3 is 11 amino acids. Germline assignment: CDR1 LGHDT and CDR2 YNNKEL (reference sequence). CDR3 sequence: CASSQTGELFF. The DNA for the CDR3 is TGTGCCAGCAGCCAAACCGGGGAGCTGTTTTTT.

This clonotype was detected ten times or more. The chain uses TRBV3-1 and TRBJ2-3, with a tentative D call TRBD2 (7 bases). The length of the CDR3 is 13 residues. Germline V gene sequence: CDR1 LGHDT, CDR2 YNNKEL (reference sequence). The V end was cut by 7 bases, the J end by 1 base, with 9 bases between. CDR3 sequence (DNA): TGTGCCAGCACGGGGGGCGGCACAGATACGCAGTATTTT. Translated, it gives CASTGGGTDTQYF.

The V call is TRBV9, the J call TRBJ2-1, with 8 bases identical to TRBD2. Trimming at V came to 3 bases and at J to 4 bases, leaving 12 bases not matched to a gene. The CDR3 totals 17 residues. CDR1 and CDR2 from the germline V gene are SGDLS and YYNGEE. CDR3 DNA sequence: TGTGCCAGCAGCGCGTTAGCCCCGGCGGGGGGATACAATGAGCAGTTCTTC. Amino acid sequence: CASSALAPAGGYNEQFF.

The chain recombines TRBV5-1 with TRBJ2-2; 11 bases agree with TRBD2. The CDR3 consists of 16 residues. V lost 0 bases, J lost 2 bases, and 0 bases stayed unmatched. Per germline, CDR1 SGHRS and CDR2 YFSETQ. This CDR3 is CASSLGLAGNTGELFF. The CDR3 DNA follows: TGCGCCAGCAGCTTGGGACTAGCGGGAAACACCGGGGAGCTGTTTTTT.

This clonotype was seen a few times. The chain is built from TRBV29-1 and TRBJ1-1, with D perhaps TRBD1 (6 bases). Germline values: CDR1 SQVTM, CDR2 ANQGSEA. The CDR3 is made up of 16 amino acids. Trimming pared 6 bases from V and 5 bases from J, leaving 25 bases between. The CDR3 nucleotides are TGCAGCGTGGGGTTCGGGGGGCCCAGAGAGGGGACTGAAGCTTTCTTT. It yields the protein CSVGFGGPREGTEAFF.

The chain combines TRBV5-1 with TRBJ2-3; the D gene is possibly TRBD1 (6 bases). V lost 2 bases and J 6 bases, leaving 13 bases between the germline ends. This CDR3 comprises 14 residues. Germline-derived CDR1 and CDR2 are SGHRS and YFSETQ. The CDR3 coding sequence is TGCGCCAGCAGCTTACAGGGCGTCGGCGATACGCAGTATTTT. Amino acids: CASSLQGVGDTQYF.

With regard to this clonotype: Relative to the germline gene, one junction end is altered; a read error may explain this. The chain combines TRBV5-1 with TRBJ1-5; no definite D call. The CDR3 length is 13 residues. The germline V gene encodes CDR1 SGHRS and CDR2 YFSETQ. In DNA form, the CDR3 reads TGCGCCAGCAGCTTGGATTGGGGTCAGCACCAGCATTTT. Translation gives CASSLDWGQHQHF.

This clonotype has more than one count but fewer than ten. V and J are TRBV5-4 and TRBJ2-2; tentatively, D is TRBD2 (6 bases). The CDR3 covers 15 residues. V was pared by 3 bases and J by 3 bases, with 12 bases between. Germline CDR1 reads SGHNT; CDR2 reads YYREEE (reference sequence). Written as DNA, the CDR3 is TGTGCCAGCAGCTCATGGGGGACTGACACCGGGGAGCTGTTTTTT. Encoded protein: CASSSWGTDTGELFF. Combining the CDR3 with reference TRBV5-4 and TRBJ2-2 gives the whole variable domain ETGVTQSPTHLIKTRGQQVTLRCSSQSGHNTVSWYQQALGQGPQFIFQYYREEENGRGNFPPRFSGLQFPNYSSELNVNALELDDSALYLCASSSWGTDTGELFFGEGSRLTVL.

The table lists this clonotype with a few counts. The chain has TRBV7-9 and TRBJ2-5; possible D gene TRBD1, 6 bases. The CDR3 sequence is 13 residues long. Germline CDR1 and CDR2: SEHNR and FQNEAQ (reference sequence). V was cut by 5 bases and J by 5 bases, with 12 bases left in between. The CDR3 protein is CASSVDRMETQYF. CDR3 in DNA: TGTGCCAGCAGCGTTGACAGGATGGAGACCCAGTACTTC.

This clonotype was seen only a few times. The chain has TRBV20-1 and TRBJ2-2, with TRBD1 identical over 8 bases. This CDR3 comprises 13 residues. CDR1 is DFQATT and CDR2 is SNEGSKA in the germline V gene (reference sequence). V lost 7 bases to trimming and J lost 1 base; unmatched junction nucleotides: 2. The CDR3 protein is CSGGTGNTGELFF. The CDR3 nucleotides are TGCAGTGGCGGGACAGGGAACACCGGGGAGCTGTTTTTT.

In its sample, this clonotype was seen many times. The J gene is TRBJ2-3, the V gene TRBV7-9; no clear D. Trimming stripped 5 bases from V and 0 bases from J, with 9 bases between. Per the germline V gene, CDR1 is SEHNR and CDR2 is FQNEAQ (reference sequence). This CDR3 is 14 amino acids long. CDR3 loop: CASSRHGSTDTQYF. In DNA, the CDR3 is TGTGCCAGCAGCAGACACGGAAGCACAGATACGCAGTATTTT.

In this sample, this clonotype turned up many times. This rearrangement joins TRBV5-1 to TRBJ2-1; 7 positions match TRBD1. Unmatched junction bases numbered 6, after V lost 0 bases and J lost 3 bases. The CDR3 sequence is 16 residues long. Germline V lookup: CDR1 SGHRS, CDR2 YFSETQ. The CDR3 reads CASSLDGTENYNEQFF. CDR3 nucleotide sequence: TGCGCCAGCAGCTTGGACGGGACAGAAAACTACAATGAGCAGTTCTTC.

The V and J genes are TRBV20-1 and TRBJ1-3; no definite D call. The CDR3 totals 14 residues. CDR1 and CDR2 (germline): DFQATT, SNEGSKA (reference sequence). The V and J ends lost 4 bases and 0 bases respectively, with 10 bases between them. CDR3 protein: CSAIQSRSGNTIYF. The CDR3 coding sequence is TGCAGTGCTATCCAGTCCCGCTCTGGAAACACCATATATTTT.

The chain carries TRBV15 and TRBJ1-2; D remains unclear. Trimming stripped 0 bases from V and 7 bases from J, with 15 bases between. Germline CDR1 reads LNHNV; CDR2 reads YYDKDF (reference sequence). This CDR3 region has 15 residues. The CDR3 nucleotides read TGTGCCACCAGCAGAGATCGGGCATTAGAAATTGGCTACACCTTC. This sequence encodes CATSRDRALEIGYTF.

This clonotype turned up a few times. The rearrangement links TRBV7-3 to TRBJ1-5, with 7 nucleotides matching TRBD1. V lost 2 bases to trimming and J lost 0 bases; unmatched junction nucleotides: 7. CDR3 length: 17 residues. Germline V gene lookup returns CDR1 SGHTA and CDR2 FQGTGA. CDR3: CASSLGQEPYSNQPQHF. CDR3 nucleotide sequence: TGTGCCAGCAGCTTAGGACAGGAGCCTTATAGCAATCAGCCCCAGCATTTT.